This entry describes one T cell receptor beta chain. These data come from a study of neoadjuvant anti-PD-1 for oral cavity cancer. Across the whole study: Patients mostly received three to four biweekly nivolumab doses at 3 mg/kg before surgery. Patients without progression received a fourth nivolumab dose around day 43, then surgical resection on days 50-56.

Six replicates per PBMC sample, mostly from 480 ng of genomic DNA. TCRdb's table, derived via immunoSEQ multiplex PCR, lists solely in-frame clones and lacks some. The data show about 68,000 clones, about 85% seen once. CDR3 length equals 17 residues. The V gene's germline CDR1 is SGHVS and CDR2 FQNEAQ. With 6 bases removed from V and 2 bases from J, the gap between germline ends came to 20 bases. The time point was: after neoadjuvant nivolumab, at surgical resection. Here the sequenced sample was PBMCs, taken after nivolumab (anti-PD-1) treatment. The TCR sequence derives from a person aged 40 to 85 with oral cavity squamous cell carcinoma. The chain employs TRBV7-8 and TRBJ2-1; possibly TRBD2 for D (6 bases). The CDR3 here is CASSSGVAITPYNEQFF. Written as DNA, the CDR3 is TGTGCCAGCAGTTCGGGGGTGGCCATAACCCCCTACAATGAGCAGTTCTTC.